These 24 T cell receptor beta chains came from one sample sequenced in a study of blood T cells in healthy people across ages. Next came a second PCR, run for about 7 to 12 cycles, which used a sample-barcoded 5' primer along with a J-beta primer mix. In TCRdb, the 5' RACE reads were re-called with MiXCR into one record per CDR3 protein. The sample consists of 1.2 million to 1.5 million distinct CDR3 sequences, around two fifths of them appearing once. Sequencing was done on a sample of blood. The source of these receptors is a woman under 30 in good health.

This clonotype was counted a few times. The chain carries TRBV5-1 and TRBJ1-1; D gene ambiguous. Germline values: CDR1 SGHRS, CDR2 YFSETQ. The CDR3 sequence is 13 residues long. Trimming removed 4 bases from V and 1 base from J, with 8 bases in between. The CDR3 coding sequence is TGCGCCAGCAGCGGGCTAGGGAACACTGAAGCTTTCTTT. This gives the protein CASSGLGNTEAFF.

The rearrangement uses TRBV18 and TRBJ2-5, with D possibly being TRBD1 (5 bases). The DNA matches TRBJ2-7 better at its end, which makes the J call doubtful. In germline, CDR1 is KGHSH, CDR2 LQKENI. This CDR3 is built from 13 residues. The CDR3 DNA follows: TGTGCCAGCTCACCAGGACAATCGGCCGAGCAGTACTTC. As protein: CASSPGQSAEQYF.

This chain links TRBV28 with TRBJ2-1, with D uncertain. The DNA end is a closer match to TRBJ2-7, so the J assignment may be wrong. The CDR3 length is 12 residues. Germline CDR1 reads MDHEN; CDR2 reads SYDVKM. The CDR3 is CASSSDVTEQYF. In nucleotides, the CDR3 is TGTGCCAGCAGTTCCGACGTTACCGAGCAGTACTTC.

This clonotype was detected a few times. The CDR3 region is CASRRDRGNSGANVLTF. In DNA, the CDR3 is TGTGCCAGCAGAAGGGACAGGGGGAACTCTGGGGCCAACGTCCTGACTTTC. The V call is TRBV12-3 or TRBV12-4, the J call TRBJ2-6; 11 nucleotides line up with TRBD1. Trimming took 6 bases from V and 0 from J; bases not matched to a gene: 4. CDR3 size: 17 residues.

The rearrangement uses TRBV29-1 and TRBJ2-7; maybe TRBD2 (5 bases). V dropped 1 base and J dropped 7 bases, with 11 bases sitting between them. CDR3 length equals 12 residues. Germline CDR1 SQVTM, CDR2 ANQGSEA. This CDR3 reads CSVEGGVNEQYF. Here the CDR3 DNA reads TGCAGCGTTGAAGGGGGAGTCAATGAGCAGTACTTC.

The chain uses TRBV19 and TRBJ2-2; possible D gene TRBD1, 5 bases. Germline CDR1 reads LNHDA; CDR2 reads SQIVND (reference sequence). This CDR3 spans 15 amino acids. V was shortened by 8 bases and J by 2 bases, with 15 bases between the two germline ends. The CDR3 spells CASATGRENTGELFF. The CDR3, as DNA: TGTGCCAGTGCGACCGGCAGGGAAAACACCGGGGAGCTGTTTTTT.

V usage is TRBV25-1 and J usage is TRBJ1-1; TRBD1 aligns across 7 bases. CDR1 is MGHDK, CDR2 SYGVNS, per germline. J was trimmed by 7 bases and V by 4 bases; bases with no gene match: 6. The CDR3 has 13 amino acids. The CDR3 protein is CASSGRGDSEAFF. CDR3 in DNA: TGTGCCAGCAGTGGGAGGGGGGACAGTGAAGCTTTCTTT.

The V call is TRBV20-1, the J call TRBJ2-1, with TRBD2 as a possible D gene (6 bases). The CDR3 is 13 residues long. The germline gives CDR1 DFQATT, CDR2 SNEGSKA (reference sequence). V was pared by 5 bases and J by 6 bases, with 14 bases between. The CDR3 is CSAGGREANEQFF. The DNA of the CDR3 is TGCAGTGCTGGGGGGAGAGAGGCCAATGAGCAGTTCTTC.

This clonotype was found a few times. This rearrangement joins TRBV7-2 to TRBJ2-3, with D uncertain. Germline V gene data show CDR1 as SGHTA and CDR2 as FQGNSA. This CDR3 region has 13 residues. Deletions cut 5 bases from V and 4 bases from J, with 10 bases between. The chain's CDR3 is CASSPAPPDTQYF. DNA of the CDR3: TGTGCCAGCAGCCCGGCCCCGCCAGATACGCAGTATTTT.

This clonotype was seen only a few times. The V call is TRBV15, the J call TRBJ1-4; D is unclear. Per germline, CDR1 LNHNV and CDR2 YYDKDF (reference sequence). Trimming cost V 5 bases and J 4 bases, with 11 bases left between them. CDR3 length: 14 residues. The CDR3 DNA reads as TGTGCCACCAGCCTCAGCGCTAGTAATGAAAAACTGTTTTTT. Translation: CATSLSASNEKLFF.

V usage is TRBV6-5 and J usage is TRBJ1-5, with 8 bases that match TRBD1. The CDR3 extends over 13 amino acids. CDR1 and CDR2 (germline): MNHEY, SVGAGI. With 4 bases clipped from V and 4 bases from J, the junction kept 0 bases outside the gene matches. The CDR3 loop is CASSWDRNQPQHF. The CDR3 DNA reads TGTGCCAGCAGTTGGGACAGGAATCAGCCCCAGCATTTT.

This chain joins TRBV4-1 and TRBJ2-7; D might be TRBD1 (5 bases). Germline CDR1 is MGHRA and CDR2 is YSYEKL. This CDR3 comprises 14 residues. Trimming removed 0 bases from V and 2 bases from J, with 8 bases in between. CDR3 region: CASSQELGPYEQYF. Here the CDR3 DNA reads TGCGCCAGCAGCCAAGAGTTGGGGCCCTACGAGCAGTACTTC.

The chain combines TRBV6-2 or TRBV6-3 with TRBJ2-7; the D gene is possibly TRBD1 (5 bases). The V gene lost 6 bases and the J gene lost 2 bases, with 17 bases spanning the gap. The CDR3 loop spans 15 amino acids. Germline V gene lookup returns CDR1 MNHEY and CDR2 SVGEGT. The CDR3 DNA is TGTGCCAGCAGCCTTTACCAGGGCAACACCTACGAGCAGTACTTC. Its protein is CASSLYQGNTYEQYF.

This chain joins TRBV7-2 and TRBJ2-5; D tentatively reads TRBD1 or TRBD2 (5 bases each). The CDR3 spans 14 residues. Germline assignment: CDR1 SGHTA and CDR2 FQGNSA. The germline V and J ends were trimmed by 3 bases and 11 bases, with 19 bases remaining between them. As DNA, the CDR3 is TGTGCCAGCAGCTTCGCCGGGGCTAACAATGAGCAGTACTTC. Amino acids: CASSFAGANNEQYF.

The chain carries TRBV29-1 and TRBJ1-1; maybe TRBD1 (5 bases). Germline CDR1 reads SQVTM; CDR2 reads ANQGSEA. This CDR3 has 12 residues. V was shortened by 4 bases and J by 7 bases, with 13 bases between the two germline ends. CDR3 residues: CSVGGDGGEAFF. In nucleotides, the CDR3 is TGCAGCGTTGGAGGGGATGGGGGTGAAGCTTTCTTT.

This clonotype was detected a few times. The chain has TRBV20-1 and TRBJ2-2; D may match TRBD1 or TRBD2 (5 bases each). Germline CDR1 DFQATT, CDR2 SNEGSKA (reference sequence). The CDR3 has 12 residues. V gave up 6 bases and J gave up 6 bases, with 11 bases separating them. CDR3 amino acids: CSAGWDPGELFF. CDR3 in DNA: TGCAGTGCCGGGTGGGACCCCGGGGAGCTGTTTTTT.

This clonotype was counted between two and nine times. The chain has TRBV20-1 and TRBJ2-3; D gene ambiguous. The V and J ends lost 0 bases and 1 base respectively, with 11 bases between them. Germline V gene data show CDR1 as DFQATT and CDR2 as SNEGSKA (reference sequence). The CDR3 extends over 15 amino acids. Here the CDR3 reads CSARDDLLGTDTQYF. CDR3 DNA: TGCAGTGCTAGAGATGACCTCCTCGGCACAGATACGCAGTATTTT.

This clonotype was seen only a few times. A much more abundant neighbour one base away suggests this may be a read error. V and J are TRBV6-2 or TRBV6-3 and TRBJ2-1; D is unclear. V was shortened by 1 base and J by 3 bases, with 1 base between the two germline ends. Germline CDR1 is MNHEY and CDR2 is SVGEGT. The CDR3 runs 12 residues. The CDR3 is CASSYYYNEQFF. The DNA of the CDR3 is TGTGCCAGCAGTTACTACTACAATGAGCAGTTCTTC.

In nucleotides, the CDR3 is TGCGCAACTCGACAGGGAGATGGGGACGAGCAGTACTTC. It encodes CATRQGDGDEQYF. The rearrangement joins TRBV5-1 to TRBJ2-7, with 7 bases matching TRBD1. This CDR3 has 13 amino acids. Germline loops: CDR1 SGHRS, CDR2 YFSETQ.

The chain links TRBV27 to TRBJ1-1; D may be TRBD1 (5 bases). Germline V CDR1 and CDR2: MNHEY, SMNVEV (reference sequence). The CDR3 has 15 residues. Trimming removed 4 bases from V and 4 bases from J, with 16 bases in between. CDR3: CASSSSGFVGTEAFF. CDR3 in DNA: TGTGCCAGCAGTTCCTCAGGGTTTGTTGGCACTGAAGCTTTCTTT.

This chain joins TRBV19 and TRBJ2-7; TRBD1 or TRBD2 may be the D gene (6 bases each). CDR1 LNHDA and CDR2 SQIVND come from the germline V gene (reference sequence). Trimming cost V 9 bases and J 1 base, with 19 bases left between them. The CDR3 length is 15 residues. CDR3 in amino acids: CASPWGDNCSYEQYF. The CDR3 DNA reads TGTGCCAGCCCCTGGGGGGACAACTGTTCCTACGAGCAGTACTTC.

This clonotype showed up just a few times. The chain couples TRBV5-1 to TRBJ2-1; 8 nucleotides match TRBD2. With V trimmed by 0 bases and J by 8 bases, 7 bases remained unmatched. The CDR3 loop spans 15 amino acids. Germline V CDR1 and CDR2: SGHRS, YFSETQ. CDR3 DNA: TGCGCCAGCAGCTTGGCCGGGAGGGTCATGGATGAGCAGTTCTTC. Protein product: CASSLAGRVMDEQFF. The full variable domain, completed using reference TRBV5-1 and TRBJ2-1, is KAGVTQTPRYLIKTRGQQVTLSCSPISGHRSVSWYQQTPGQGLQFLFEYFSETQRNKGNFPGRFSGRQFSNSRSEMNVSTLELGDSALYLCASSLAGRVMDEQFFGPGTRLTVL.

The gene calls are TRBV25-1 and TRBJ2-5; D may be TRBD2 (5 bases). Trimming stripped 8 bases from V and 11 bases from J, with 21 bases between. Germline values: CDR1 MGHDK, CDR2 SYGVNS. CDR3 length: 13 residues. The CDR3: CASLGPAGNEQYF. The CDR3, as DNA: TGTGCCAGCTTAGGACCGGCGGGTAATGAGCAGTACTTC.

This clonotype occurred a few times. The rearrangement joins TRBV4-1 to TRBJ2-7; the match to TRBD2 covers 9 bases. The CDR3 is 17 amino acids. In germline, CDR1 is MGHRA, CDR2 YSYEKL. The junction had 10 bases not matched to a gene; V was cut back by 0 bases and J by 4 bases. CDR3 coding DNA: TGCGCCAGCAGCCAAGAAAGGCCCGGGCTAGCGGGATACGAGCAGTACTTC. As protein: CASSQERPGLAGYEQYF.